One T cell receptor (beta chain) is described in this entry. Its target is not known. The data were produced by immunoSEQ multiplex PCR, yet TCRdb's version contains in-frame clones alone and is incomplete. The data show about 6,000 clones, around 81% seen once. This record comes from a study of OX40 agonist ivuxolimab in advanced cancers. Across the study: Melanoma, hepatocellular carcinoma, head and neck or renal cell cancer occurred in dose-escalation patients. Study-wide results and caveats: In general, CD8+ T cells held more expanded clones than CD4+ did, on average. Partial responders treated at 0.1-3.0 mg/kg exhibited clonal expansion among the lowest measured.

Trimming took off 4 bases at V and 5 bases at J, with 21 bases between the two ends. This CDR3 comprises 16 residues. The germline CDR1 and CDR2 sequences are SGDLS and YYNGEE. The chain has TRBV9 and TRBJ2-5, with D perhaps being TRBD1 or TRBD2 (5 bases each). The sequence came from an adult with an advanced solid tumor such as melanoma, head and neck, liver or kidney cancer. Sequencing used CD4+ or CD8+ T cells sorted from blood, obtained in a trial of the OX40 agonist ivuxolimab. CDR3 nucleotides: TGTGCCAGCAGCTCGACCGGGACCGCCCCGGGTGAGACCCAGTACTTC. Its translation: CASSSTGTAPGETQYF. Looking up the rest from reference TRBV9 and TRBJ2-5 gives the full variable domain: DSGVTQTPKHLITATGQRVTLRCSPRSGDLSVYWYQQSLDQGLQFLIQYYNGEERAKGNILERFSAQQFPDLHSELNLSSLELGDSALYFCASSSTGTAPGETQYFGPGTRLLVL.